The 5 T cell receptor beta chains in this list originate from one sample, sequenced in a study of blood T cell repertoires in COVID-19. Only in-frame clones appear in the TCRdb table, and some are missing; sequencing was by immunoSEQ multiplex PCR. The sample has under 200,000 clones, about 85% seen once. Input material: peripheral blood. The receptors here all came from a woman aged 45-65 years with COVID-19, enrolled during active disease.

The chain recombines TRBV15 with TRBJ1-6, with D hard to call. Germline CDR1 reads LNHNV; CDR2 reads YYDKDF (reference sequence). This CDR3 has 12 residues. The germline V and J ends were trimmed by 8 bases and 13 bases, with 15 bases remaining between them. As DNA, the CDR3 is TGTGCCACCTCCCGGGATTTTTTGCCCCTCCACTTT. Residues: CATSRDFLPLHF.

This clone was seen only once. This sequence joins TRBV6-5 and TRBJ2-7; perhaps TRBD2 as D (5 bases). The germline V and J ends were trimmed by 1 base and 6 bases, with 10 bases remaining between them. Germline values: CDR1 MNHEY, CDR2 SVGAGI. This CDR3 has 13 residues. The CDR3 DNA is TGTGCCAGCAGTTACTATCCTGAGGGCGAGCAGTACTTC. This translates into CASSYYPEGEQYF.

The chain uses TRBV12-3 or TRBV12-4 and TRBJ1-1; D uncertain. With 7 bases removed from V and 4 bases from J, the gap between germline ends came to 7 bases. The CDR3 extends over 11 amino acids. CDR3 nucleotides: TGTGCCAGCACCTCGGGCACTGAAGCTTTCTTT. Amino acid sequence: CASTSGTEAFF.

The V gene is TRBV4-2, the J gene TRBJ2-7; perhaps TRBD1 as D (5 bases). Between the trimmed V and J ends, which lost 0 bases and 2 bases, there was a span of 8 bases. Germline V CDR1 and CDR2: LGHNA, YNFKEQ. The CDR3 extends over 14 amino acids. As DNA, the CDR3 is TGTGCCAGCAGCCAAGATTTGGGGCCCTACGAGCAGTACTTC. As protein: CASSQDLGPYEQYF.

CDR3 in amino acids: CASSPDRGLGNTEAFF. CDR3 bases: TGTGCCAGCAGTCCCGACAGGGGGCTCGGGAACACTGAAGCTTTCTTT. This chain links TRBV27 with TRBJ1-1; the match to TRBD1 covers 10 bases. With 5 bases clipped from V and 1 base from J, the junction kept 7 bases outside the gene matches. CDR3 length: 16 amino acids. The germline gives CDR1 MNHEY, CDR2 SMNVEV (reference sequence).